The T cell receptor beta chain under discussion was sequenced for a study of spatial heterogeneity in lung cancer. This clonotype was recorded many times. Time point reported: sample taken at primary tumor resection. The sequenced material consisted of unsorted whole RNA from tumor, nontumor lung or frozen PBMC. V was clipped by 4 bases and J by 4 bases, with 14 bases between them. Germline CDR1 is SGHTA and CDR2 is FQGTGA. The CDR3 is made up of 16 amino acids. TCRdb re-analysed the 5' RACE reads in MiXCR, keeping a single row per CDR3 protein. The table records around 87,000 distinct CDR3 sequences, roughly 12% of them present only once.

The material was PBMCs, obtained at surgery. This chain links TRBV7-3 with TRBJ2-6; D tentatively fits TRBD1 or TRBD2 (6 bases each). The clonotype originates from a male donor with early-stage non-small cell lung cancer. CDR3 loop: CASSSPRGPGANVLTF. The CDR3 DNA is TGTGCCAGCAGCTCCCCCCGGGGGCCCGGGGCCAACGTCCTGACTTTC. The entire variable domain, with the rest obtained from reference TRBV7-3 and TRBJ2-6, is as follows: GAGVSQTPSNKVTEKGKYVELRCDPISGHTALYWYRQSLGQGPEFLIYFQGTGAADDSGLPNDRFFAVRPEGSVSTLKIQRTERGDSAVYLCASSSPRGPGANVLTFGAGSRLTVL.